These 30 T cell receptor beta chains were sequenced from one sample in a study of chemoradiotherapy in HPV16-positive cancers. Method: immunoSEQ multiplex PCR; TCRdb's copy keeps in-frame clones and lacks some. Of 35,000 to 45,000 clones listed, around 82% are singletons. Sequenced material: blood, taken from a patient who underwent chemoradiotherapy. Receptor source: a human donor with HPV-associated anogenital cancer.

This rearrangement joins TRBV5-1 to TRBJ2-1; TRBD1 agrees at 7 bases. The CDR3 consists of 16 residues. Germline V lookup: CDR1 SGHRS, CDR2 YFSETQ. V shed 3 bases and J 4 bases; nucleotides not matched to a gene: 10. In nucleotides, the CDR3 is TGCGCCAGCAGCTCGTATTCCGGGACAGCTTACAATGAGCAGTTCTTC. Protein sequence: CASSSYSGTAYNEQFF. The full variable domain, with the rest looked up from reference TRBV5-1 and TRBJ2-1, is KAGVTQTPRYLIKTRGQQVTLSCSPISGHRSVSWYQQTPGQGLQFLFEYFSETQRNKGNFPGRFSGRQFSNSRSEMNVSTLELGDSALYLCASSSYSGTAYNEQFFGPGTRLTVL.

The V and J genes are TRBV1 and TRBJ2-1; the table's D call TRBD2 went unverified against the DNA. TRBV1 is annotated as a pseudogene. The CDR3 consists of 17 residues. CDR3 coding DNA: TGCACCAGCAGCCAAGAGGGTGGCCTAGCGGGTAACAATGAGCAGTTCTTC. Translation gives CTSSQEGGLAGNNEQFF.

The chain is built from TRBV10-3 and TRBJ1-2, with D unclear. Germline-derived CDR1 and CDR2 are ENHRY and SYGVKD. The germline V and J ends were trimmed by 0 bases and 4 bases, with 6 bases remaining between them. The CDR3 runs 13 residues. As DNA, the CDR3 is TGTGCCATCAGTGAGTCGCAGCCCTATGGCTACACCTTC. Translation gives CAISESQPYGYTF.

V and J are TRBV6-4 and TRBJ1-2, with D unresolved. The CDR3 covers 10 residues. Between the trimmed V and J ends, which lost 9 bases and 9 bases, there was a span of 11 bases. The germline gives CDR1 MRHNA, CDR2 SNTAGT. The CDR3 nucleotides read TGTGCCAGTAGTACATGTAGCTACACCTTC. The encoded protein is CASSTCSYTF.

This sequence joins TRBV10-3 and TRBJ1-2; D remains ambiguous. The CDR3 runs 14 residues. CDR1 ENHRY and CDR2 SYGVKD come from the germline V gene. Trimming took off 0 bases at V and 4 bases at J, with 9 bases between the two ends. CDR3 residues: CAISESEAPYGYTF. CDR3 nucleotide sequence: TGTGCCATCAGTGAGTCGGAGGCCCCCTATGGCTACACCTTC.

The chain carries TRBV19 and TRBJ2-7, with D tentatively TRBD2 (6 bases). This CDR3 is built from 15 residues. From germline, CDR1 is LNHDA and CDR2 SQIVND (reference sequence). Trimming took off 5 bases at V and 2 bases at J, with 16 bases between the two ends. DNA for the CDR3: TGTGCCAGTAGTCTTAGGGACTCCCTAACCTACGAGCAGTACTTC. Its protein product is CASSLRDSLTYEQYF.

V is TRBV30 and J is TRBJ1-2; 7 nucleotides match TRBD1. In germline, CDR1 is GTSNPN, CDR2 SVGIG (reference sequence). Trimming removed 0 bases from V and 1 base from J; junction bases left unmatched: 20. The CDR3 length is 20 residues. The CDR3: CAWSVLGIRDSPGGNYGYTF. The CDR3 DNA is TGTGCCTGGAGTGTACTTGGTATCCGAGACAGCCCAGGGGGTAACTATGGCTACACCTTC.

This clone was seen a handful of times. The rearrangement links TRBV9 to TRBJ1-1; 7 bases are a match to TRBD1. Germline assignment: CDR1 SGDLS and CDR2 YYNGEE. V lost 3 bases to trimming and J lost 7 bases; unmatched junction nucleotides: 0. The CDR3 runs 11 residues. The CDR3 nucleotides are TGTGCCAGCAGCGGACAGGGTGAAGCTTTCTTT. Its protein is CASSGQGEAFF. The entire variable domain, with the rest obtained from reference TRBV9 and TRBJ1-1, is as follows: DSGVTQTPKHLITATGQRVTLRCSPRSGDLSVYWYQQSLDQGLQFLIQYYNGEERAKGNILERFSAQQFPDLHSELNLSSLELGDSALYFCASSGQGEAFFGQGTRLTVV.

V gene TRBV29-1 combines with J gene TRBJ1-3; no firm D call. This CDR3 spans 11 amino acids. Germline CDR1 reads SQVTM; CDR2 reads ANQGSEA. V lost 5 bases, J lost 0 bases, and 2 bases lay in between. CDR3 DNA sequence: TGCAGCGTTTACTCTGGAAACACCATATATTTT. Translating it yields CSVYSGNTIYF.

The V gene is TRBV9, the J gene TRBJ2-3; no definite D call. The germline V gene has CDR1 SGDLS and CDR2 YYNGEE. This CDR3 has 15 residues. V was shortened by 1 base and J by 6 bases, with 15 bases between the two germline ends. The CDR3 is CASSVSDEPWDTQYF. CDR3 DNA sequence: TGTGCCAGCAGCGTATCGGATGAACCCTGGGATACGCAGTATTTT.

This chain joins TRBV7-9 and TRBJ1-1; weak D call: TRBD1 (6 bases). CDR3 length: 12 amino acids. Germline V CDR1 and CDR2: SEHNR, FQNEAQ (reference sequence). V lost 5 bases, J lost 8 bases, and 12 bases lay in between. The CDR3 nucleotides are TGTGCCAGCAGCCGGGACATATTAGAAGCTTTCTTT. The encoded protein is CASSRDILEAFF. Filled out from reference TRBV7-9 and TRBJ1-1, the complete variable domain reads DTGVSQNPRHKITKRGQNVTFRCDPISEHNRLYWYRQTLGQGPEFLTYFQNEAQLEKSRLLSDRFSAERPKGSFSTLEIQRTEQGDSAMYLCASSRDILEAFFGQGTRLTVV.

This clone came up a few times. The chain is built from TRBV13 and TRBJ1-4; the D is unclear. Per germline, CDR1 PRHDT and CDR2 FYEKMQ (reference sequence). This CDR3 is 15 amino acids long. Trimming cost V 6 bases and J 0 bases, with 11 bases left between them. Here the CDR3 reads CASRFSTSTNEKLFF. The CDR3 region has the DNA TGTGCCAGCAGATTTTCAACCTCAACTAATGAAAAACTGTTTTTT.

CDR3 DNA sequence: TGTGCCAGCTCACCATATAATGAGCACTACGAGCAGTACTTC. Its translation: CASSPYNEHYEQYF. The chain recombines TRBV18 with TRBJ2-7; no firm D call. Looked up from germline, CDR1 is KGHSH and CDR2 is LQKENI. Trimming took off 2 bases at V and 3 bases at J, with 11 bases between the two ends. The CDR3 is 14 residues long.

The CDR3 here is CRGVNTEAFF. The CDR3 DNA reads as TGCAGGGGAGTGAACACTGAAGCTTTCTTT. The V call is TRBV20-1, the J call TRBJ1-1; D not resolved. The CDR3 sequence is 10 residues long. Germline CDR1 and CDR2: DFQATT and SNEGSKA (reference sequence).

The V gene is TRBV5-1, the J gene TRBJ1-6; D is unclear. Trimming shortened V by 0 bases and J by 10 bases, and 11 bases separated the two germline ends. This CDR3 comprises 14 residues. The germline V gene encodes CDR1 SGHRS and CDR2 YFSETQ. DNA of the CDR3: TGCGCCAGCAGCTTGGTATCGCGAGGCTCACCCCTCCACTTT. Its protein is CASSLVSRGSPLHF.

The chain is built from TRBV5-6 and TRBJ2-3; possible D gene TRBD1, 5 bases. Looked up from germline, CDR1 is SGHDT and CDR2 is YYEEEE. The CDR3 loop spans 15 amino acids. V dropped 0 bases and J dropped 0 bases, with 8 bases sitting between them. The CDR3 loop reads CASSLGSGSTDTQYF. Here the CDR3 DNA reads TGTGCCAGCAGCTTGGGGTCAGGGAGCACAGATACGCAGTATTTT.

V usage is TRBV18 and J usage is TRBJ1-5; unclear D gene. The CDR3 consists of 14 residues. The germline V and J ends were trimmed by 0 bases and 3 bases, with 6 bases remaining between them. The germline CDR1 and CDR2 sequences are KGHSH and LQKENI. The CDR3: CASSPPGPNQPQHF. The DNA of the CDR3 is TGTGCCAGCTCACCACCAGGGCCCAATCAGCCCCAGCATTTT.

CDR3: CASSLPGPGFYSRELFF. CDR3 DNA: TGTGCCAGCAGCTTACCAGGGCCGGGCTTTTACAGTAGGGAGCTGTTTTTT. The chain is built from TRBV13 and TRBJ2-2; the D gene is possibly TRBD1 (5 bases). Germline lookup yields CDR1 PRHDT and CDR2 FYEKMQ (reference sequence). This CDR3 has 17 amino acids. V lost 2 bases and J lost 9, with 22 bases in between.

The chain is built from TRBV2 and TRBJ2-7; 7 nucleotides align to TRBD1. Per the germline V gene, CDR1 is SNHLY and CDR2 is FYNNEI. Trimming at V came to 6 bases and at J to 5 bases, leaving 13 bases not matched to a gene. This CDR3 region has 15 residues. CDR3 amino acids: CASRRDSSRTNEQYF. As DNA, the CDR3 is TGTGCCAGCAGACGGGACAGCTCACGGACGAACGAGCAGTACTTC.

This sequence joins TRBV29-1 and TRBJ1-5, with D perhaps TRBD1 (6 bases). The V end lost 6 bases, the J end lost 4 bases, and 13 bases lay between the germline ends. The CDR3 contains 13 residues. Germline V gene data show CDR1 as SQVTM and CDR2 as ANQGSEA. For the CDR3, the DNA is TGCAGCGTAGGCAATCAGGGGAATCAGCCCCAGCATTTT. Its protein is CSVGNQGNQPQHF.

The V call is TRBV11-2, the J call TRBJ2-1; no firm D call. This CDR3 is built from 13 residues. The V end lost 1 base, the J end lost 8 bases, and 9 bases lay between the germline ends. Germline-derived CDR1 and CDR2 are SGHAT and FQNNGV. DNA for the CDR3: TGTGCCAGCAGCTTAGGGGGTCGGGATGAGCAGTTCTTC. Protein sequence: CASSLGGRDEQFF. The whole variable domain, remainder taken from reference TRBV11-2 and TRBJ2-1, is EAGVAQSPRYKIIEKRQSVAFWCNPISGHATLYWYQQILGQGPKLLIQFQNNGVVDDSQLPKDRFSAERLKGVDSTLKIQPAKLEDSAVYLCASSLGGRDEQFFGPGTRLTVL.

This chain links TRBV15 with TRBJ1-1; tentatively, D is TRBD1 (5 bases). The germline V gene encodes CDR1 LNHNV and CDR2 YYDKDF (reference sequence). The CDR3 covers 13 residues. Trimming took off 0 bases at V and 7 bases at J, with 9 bases between the two ends. CDR3 bases: TGTGCCACCAGCAGAGACGGGGCACTTGAAGCTTTCTTT. Its protein is CATSRDGALEAFF.

The chain uses TRBV9 and TRBJ2-3; 8 positions agree with TRBD2. Trimming took 4 bases from V and 5 from J; bases not matched to a gene: 12. Germline V gene sequence: CDR1 SGDLS, CDR2 YYNGEE. The CDR3 runs to 16 residues. CDR3 sequence reads: CASSSYSGADLDTQYF. In nucleotides, the CDR3 is TGTGCCAGCAGCTCCTATAGCGGGGCGGACCTAGATACGCAGTATTTT.

The chain is built from TRBV2 and TRBJ2-5; D perhaps matches TRBD1 (6 bases). CDR3 length equals 13 residues. The germline V gene encodes CDR1 SNHLY and CDR2 FYNNEI. The germline V and J ends were trimmed by 7 bases and 1 base, with 10 bases remaining between them. The CDR3 DNA follows: TGTGCCAGCACCAGGGGCATCCAAGAGACCCAGTACTTC. Translated, it gives CASTRGIQETQYF.

This chain links TRBV9 with TRBJ2-1; D is ambiguous. In germline, CDR1 is SGDLS, CDR2 YYNGEE. This CDR3 is built from 12 residues. The V end lost 0 bases, the J end lost 9 bases, and 7 bases lay between the germline ends. CDR3 residues: CASSVAGLEQFF. Written as DNA, the CDR3 is TGTGCCAGCAGCGTAGCTGGTCTTGAGCAGTTCTTC.

This clone has more than one count but fewer than ten. The chain couples TRBV7-2 to TRBJ2-2, with 11 bases fitting TRBD2. The CDR3 sequence is 16 residues long. CDR1 is SGHTA and CDR2 is FQGNSA in the germline V gene. V lost 5 bases to trimming and J lost 8 bases; unmatched junction nucleotides: 10. This CDR3 is CASSPQTSGVAGELFF. The CDR3 nucleotides read TGTGCCAGCAGCCCACAGACTAGCGGGGTTGCGGGGGAGCTGTTTTTT.

V gene TRBV11-2 combines with J gene TRBJ2-1; 10 bases are shared with TRBD2. V lost 1 base to trimming and J lost 9 bases; unmatched junction nucleotides: 9. Germline lookup yields CDR1 SGHAT and CDR2 FQNNGV. There are 16 residues in the CDR3. The CDR3 is CASSLVPSGGASEQFF. CDR3 nucleotide sequence: TGTGCCAGCAGCTTAGTCCCCAGCGGGGGGGCCAGTGAGCAGTTCTTC.

The V call is TRBV15, the J call TRBJ1-1; D is possibly TRBD1 (6 bases). Trimming shortened V by 0 bases and J by 8 bases, and 10 bases separated the two germline ends. Germline V gene lookup returns CDR1 LNHNV and CDR2 YYDKDF (reference sequence). The CDR3 has 13 residues. DNA of the CDR3: TGTGCCACCAGCAGAGACCCAACAGGGGAAGCTTTCTTT. Translating it yields CATSRDPTGEAFF.

Only a few counts were recorded for this clone. The chain combines TRBV5-4 with TRBJ1-1; TRBD1 agrees at 9 bases. CDR1 SGHNT and CDR2 YYREEE come from the germline V gene (reference sequence). J gave up 5 bases and V 7 bases, and 12 bases lay outside the gene matches. This CDR3 comprises 15 residues. The chain's CDR3 is CASYPDPGQGTEAFF. CDR3 sequence (DNA): TGTGCCAGCTACCCCGATCCGGGACAGGGTACTGAAGCTTTCTTT. The complete variable domain, with remaining parts taken from reference TRBV5-4 and TRBJ1-1, reads ETGVTQSPTHLIKTRGQQVTLRCSSQSGHNTVSWYQQALGQGPQFIFQYYREEENGRGNFPPRFSGLQFPNYSSELNVNALELDDSALYLCASYPDPGQGTEAFFGQGTRLTVV.

J is TRBJ1-1 and V is TRBV5-1; D might be TRBD1 (6 bases). Germline V lookup: CDR1 SGHRS, CDR2 YFSETQ. The CDR3 is 15 residues long. Trimming cost V 2 bases and J 2 bases, with 13 bases left between them. In DNA, the CDR3 is TGCGCCAGCAGCTTCGCGGGGGGGCGAAACACTGAAGCTTTCTTT. Its translation: CASSFAGGRNTEAFF.